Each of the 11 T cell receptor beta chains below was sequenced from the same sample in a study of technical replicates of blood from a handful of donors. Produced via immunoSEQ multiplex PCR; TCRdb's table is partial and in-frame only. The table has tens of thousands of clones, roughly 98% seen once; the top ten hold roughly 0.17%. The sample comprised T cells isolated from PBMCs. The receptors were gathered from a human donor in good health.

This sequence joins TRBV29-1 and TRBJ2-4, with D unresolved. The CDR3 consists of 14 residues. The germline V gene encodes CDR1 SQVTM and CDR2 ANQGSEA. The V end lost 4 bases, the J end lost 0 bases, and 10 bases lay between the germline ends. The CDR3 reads CSVALRLAKNIQYF. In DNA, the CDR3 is TGCAGCGTTGCACTTCGACTAGCCAAAAACATTCAGTACTTC.

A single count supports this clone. In DNA form, the CDR3 reads TGTGCCTGGAGGGAGACAGGGCGGGACGGGGAGCTGTTTTTT. This encodes CAWRETGRDGELFF. J is TRBJ2-2 and V is TRBV30; tentative D call: TRBD1 (7 bases). The CDR3 has 14 amino acids. Germline CDR1 reads GTSNPN; CDR2 reads SVGIG (reference sequence). With 3 bases removed from V and 7 bases from J, the gap between germline ends came to 15 bases.

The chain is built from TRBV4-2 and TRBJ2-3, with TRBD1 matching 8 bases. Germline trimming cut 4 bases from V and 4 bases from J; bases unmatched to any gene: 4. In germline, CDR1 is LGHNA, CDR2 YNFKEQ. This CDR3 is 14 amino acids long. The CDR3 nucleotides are TGTGCCAGCAGCCCTACAGGGGGGCCAGATACGCAGTATTTT. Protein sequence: CASSPTGGPDTQYF.

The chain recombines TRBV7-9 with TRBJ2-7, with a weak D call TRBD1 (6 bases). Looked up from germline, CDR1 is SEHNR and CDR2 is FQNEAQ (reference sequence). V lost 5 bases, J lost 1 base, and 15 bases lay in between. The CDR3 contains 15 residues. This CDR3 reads CASSRGQDRSYEQYF. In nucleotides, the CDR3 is TGTGCCAGCAGCCGGGGACAAGATAGGTCCTACGAGCAGTACTTC.

The CDR3 region is CASSQDGQGRGNEQFF. The CDR3 DNA sequence: TGCGCCAGCAGCCAAGATGGGCAAGGGCGAGGGAATGAGCAGTTCTTC. The V call is TRBV4-1, the J call TRBJ2-1, with a weak D call TRBD2 (5 bases). The germline V gene encodes CDR1 MGHRA and CDR2 YSYEKL. V gave up 0 bases and J gave up 7 bases, with 16 bases separating them. The CDR3 is 16 residues long.

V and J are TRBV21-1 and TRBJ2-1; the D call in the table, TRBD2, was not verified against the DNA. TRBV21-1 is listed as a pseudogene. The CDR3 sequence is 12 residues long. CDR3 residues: CASRIYYNEQFF. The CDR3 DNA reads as TGTGCCAGCAGGATCTACTACAATGAGCAGTTCTTC.

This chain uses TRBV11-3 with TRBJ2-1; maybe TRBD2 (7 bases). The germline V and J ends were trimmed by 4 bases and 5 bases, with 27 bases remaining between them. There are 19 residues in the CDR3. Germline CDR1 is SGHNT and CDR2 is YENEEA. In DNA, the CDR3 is TGTGCCAGCAGCTACAACCCGTGGGGGGCTAGCGGACGACACAATGAGCAGTTCTTC. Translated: CASSYNPWGASGRHNEQFF.

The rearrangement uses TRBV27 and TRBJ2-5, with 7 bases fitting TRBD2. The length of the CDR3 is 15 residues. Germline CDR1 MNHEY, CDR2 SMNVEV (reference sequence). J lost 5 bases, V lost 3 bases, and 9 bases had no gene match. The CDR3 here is CASSLFVAGRETQYF. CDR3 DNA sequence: TGTGCCAGCAGTTTGTTCGTAGCGGGCCGGGAGACCCAGTACTTC.

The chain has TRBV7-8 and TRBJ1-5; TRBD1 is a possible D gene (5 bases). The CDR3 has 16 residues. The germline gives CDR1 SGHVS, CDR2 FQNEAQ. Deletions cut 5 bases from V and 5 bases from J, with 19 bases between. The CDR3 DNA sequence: TGTGCCAGCAGCCTGTGGAAAGGGAACAGGTATCAGCCCCAGCATTTT. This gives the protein CASSLWKGNRYQPQHF.

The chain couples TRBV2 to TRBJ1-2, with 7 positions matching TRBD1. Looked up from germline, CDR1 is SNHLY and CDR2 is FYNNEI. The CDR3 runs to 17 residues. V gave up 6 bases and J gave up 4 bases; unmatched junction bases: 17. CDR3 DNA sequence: TGTGCCAGCAGCAGGAGTACTGACAGGGACTGGGGCTATGGCTACACCTTC. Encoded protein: CASSRSTDRDWGYGYTF.

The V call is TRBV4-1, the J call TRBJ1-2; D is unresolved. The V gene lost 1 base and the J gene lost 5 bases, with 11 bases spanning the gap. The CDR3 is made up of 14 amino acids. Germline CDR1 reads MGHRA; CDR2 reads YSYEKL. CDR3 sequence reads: CASSQGPQVYGYTF. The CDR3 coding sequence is TGCGCCAGCAGCCAAGGGCCTCAAGTTTATGGCTACACCTTC.